The 27 T cell receptor beta chains below were found in one sample sequenced in a study of cytomegalovirus exposure and HLA in healthy donors. PCR primers comprised 60 Vbeta and 13 Jbeta primers. TCRdb's copy holds only in-frame clones and misses some; the assay was immunoSEQ multiplex PCR. The table lists 150,000 to 170,000 clones, roughly three quarters of them singletons, with approximately 7.7% in the top ten. The sample comprised PBMCs. The receptors were gathered from a young man in good health and CMV-seropositive.

This sequence joins TRBV9 and TRBJ2-1; no firm D call. CDR1 and CDR2 from the germline V gene are SGDLS and YYNGEE. Trimming cost V 4 bases and J 0 bases, with 11 bases left between them. This CDR3 has 15 residues. CDR3 nucleotide sequence: TGTGCCAGCAGCCCAACCCAAGCCTCCTACAATGAGCAGTTCTTC. This encodes CASSPTQASYNEQFF.

V gene TRBV4-2 combines with J gene TRBJ1-5; maybe TRBD1 (6 bases). Trimming cost V 2 bases and J 2 bases, with 10 bases left between them. This CDR3 is 15 amino acids long. Germline values: CDR1 LGHNA, CDR2 YNFKEQ. The CDR3 loop reads CASSQPGQRNQPQHF. Written as DNA, the CDR3 is TGTGCCAGCAGCCAACCGGGACAACGCAATCAGCCCCAGCATTTT.

The CDR3 DNA sequence: TGTGCCATCAGTGAATCCCTAGCGGGAGGGCCCGTCAAAAACATTCAGTACTTC. As protein: CAISESLAGGPVKNIQYF. This chain links TRBV10-3 with TRBJ2-4; 12 bases line up with TRBD2. CDR1 ENHRY and CDR2 SYGVKD come from the germline V gene. The CDR3 extends over 18 amino acids. With 3 bases clipped from V and 3 bases from J, the junction kept 9 bases outside the gene matches.

The rearrangement joins TRBV15 to TRBJ1-6; D is perhaps TRBD1 (6 bases). This CDR3 contains 16 residues. With 5 bases removed from V and 12 bases from J, the gap between germline ends came to 23 bases. Germline V gene sequence: CDR1 LNHNV, CDR2 YYDKDF (reference sequence). The CDR3 nucleotides read TGTGCCACCAGCGGGCCGACAGGAGACGTCAGAGGACCCCTCCACTTT. Translation gives CATSGPTGDVRGPLHF. The full variable domain, completed using reference TRBV15 and TRBJ1-6, is DAMVIQNPRYQVTQFGKPVTLSCSQTLNHNVMYWYQQKSSQAPKLLFHYYDKDFNNEADTPDNFQSRRPNTSFCFLDIRSPGLGDTAMYLCATSGPTGDVRGPLHFGNGTRLTVT.

The chain uses TRBV5-1 and TRBJ2-1; 7 bases agree with TRBD1. Germline CDR1 and CDR2: SGHRS and YFSETQ. With 2 bases clipped from V and 7 bases from J, the junction kept 6 bases outside the gene matches. This CDR3 has 14 residues. The CDR3 is CASSFDGTDNEQFF. The CDR3 bases are TGCGCCAGCAGCTTCGACGGGACAGATAATGAGCAGTTCTTC.

This clone has a handful of counts. J is TRBJ1-1 and V is TRBV23-1; 7 bases align to TRBD1. TRBV23-1 is flagged as an ORF with uncertain function. Trimming at V came to 4 bases and at J to 3 bases, leaving 2 bases not matched to a gene. The CDR3 length is 13 residues. The CDR3: CASSPGTDTEAFF. CDR3 in DNA: TGCGCCAGCAGTCCCGGGACAGACACTGAAGCTTTCTTT.

Details on this clone: Its ends do not fully match the called genes, so a read error is possible. The chain combines TRBV7-2 with TRBJ1-4; 8 bases match TRBD1. The CDR3 consists of 15 residues. In germline, CDR1 is SGHTA, CDR2 FQGNSA. The CDR3 DNA follows: TGTGCCAGCAGACCAAGGACAGGGTTTAATGAAAGACTGTTTTTT. Encoded protein: CASRPRTGFNERLFF.

This clone was seen more than once but under ten times. The V gene is TRBV12-5, the J gene TRBJ2-7; unclear D gene. V was cut by 0 bases and J by 7 bases, with 13 bases left in between. The CDR3 runs 14 residues. The V gene's germline CDR1 is LGHNT and CDR2 FRNRAP. CDR3 loop: CASGLVARSWEQYF. CDR3 sequence (DNA): TGTGCTAGTGGTTTGGTCGCCAGAAGTTGGGAGCAGTACTTC.

The rearrangement links TRBV6-1 to TRBJ1-1; D gene unclear. This CDR3 spans 12 amino acids. The germline CDR1 and CDR2 sequences are MNHNS and SASEGT. Deletions cut 8 bases from V and 8 bases from J, with 15 bases between. Here the CDR3 reads CASGEAEPEAFF. The CDR3 region has the DNA TGTGCCAGCGGAGAGGCGGAACCCGAAGCTTTCTTT.

This chain connects TRBV28 to TRBJ1-4, with 7 bases fitting TRBD1. CDR1 MDHEN and CDR2 SYDVKM come from the germline V gene. V shed 10 bases and J 8 bases; nucleotides not matched to a gene: 13. This CDR3 has 14 residues. The CDR3 loop reads CATCAGGEGEKLFF. The CDR3 bases are TGTGCCACCTGCGCAGGGGGAGAGGGAGAAAAACTGTTTTTT.

The J gene is TRBJ1-2, the V gene TRBV5-1; a weak D match, TRBD1 (6 bases). Deletions cut 0 bases from V and 8 bases from J, with 14 bases between. The CDR3 extends over 14 amino acids. CDR1 is SGHRS, CDR2 YFSETQ, per germline. CDR3 amino acids: CASSLEGITGGYTF. DNA for the CDR3: TGCGCCAGCAGCTTGGAGGGAATTACAGGGGGCTACACCTTC. The full variable domain, its missing parts supplied by reference TRBV5-1 and TRBJ1-2, is KAGVTQTPRYLIKTRGQQVTLSCSPISGHRSVSWYQQTPGQGLQFLFEYFSETQRNKGNFPGRFSGRQFSNSRSEMNVSTLELGDSALYLCASSLEGITGGYTFGSGTRLTVV.

This clone was detected a few times. The rearrangement uses TRBV6-5 and TRBJ2-7; TRBD1 might be the D (6 bases). Trimming pared 5 bases from V and 3 bases from J, leaving 17 bases between. Germline V CDR1 and CDR2: MNHEY, SVGAGI. This CDR3 region has 15 residues. The CDR3 nucleotides are TGTGCCAGCAGTCCGGCCCCAGGGGTTATCTACGAGCAGTACTTC. This encodes CASSPAPGVIYEQYF.

The chain carries TRBV7-2 and TRBJ2-3, with TRBD2 identical over 16 bases. The CDR3 is 17 amino acids. Germline CDR1 reads SGHTA; CDR2 reads FQGNSA. V lost 5 bases and J lost 4; bases outside the gene matches: 6. Written as DNA, the CDR3 is TGTGCCAGCAGCGGGGGACTAGCGGGGGGGCGGGCAGATACGCAGTATTTT. Translating it yields CASSGGLAGGRADTQYF.

J is TRBJ2-5 and V is TRBV5-6; tentatively, D is TRBD2 (5 bases). The germline gives CDR1 SGHDT, CDR2 YYEEEE. The CDR3 runs 14 residues. Trimming pared 7 bases from V and 0 bases from J, leaving 13 bases between. CDR3 amino acids: CASHRGSYQETQYF. CDR3 nucleotides: TGTGCCAGCCATCGGGGATCTTACCAAGAGACCCAGTACTTC. Drawing the rest from reference TRBV5-6 and TRBJ2-5, the complete variable domain is DAGVTQSPTHLIKTRGQQVTLRCSPKSGHDTVSWYQQALGQGPQFIFQYYEEEERQRGNFPDRFSGHQFPNYSSELNVNALLLGDSALYLCASHRGSYQETQYFGPGTRLLVL.

The rearrangement uses TRBV7-2 and TRBJ1-5; unclear D gene. CDR1 is SGHTA and CDR2 is FQGNSA in the germline V gene. V was trimmed by 5 bases and J by 6 bases, leaving 14 bases between them. This CDR3 region has 14 residues. CDR3 amino acids: CASSPQRRAQPQHF. CDR3 nucleotides: TGTGCCAGCAGCCCCCAAAGGCGGGCTCAGCCCCAGCATTTT.

The rearrangement uses TRBV2 and TRBJ1-1; 7 nucleotides line up with TRBD1. Germline lookup yields CDR1 SNHLY and CDR2 FYNNEI. The CDR3 loop spans 13 amino acids. Unmatched junction bases numbered 4, after V lost 6 bases and J lost 3 bases. The CDR3 protein is CASRGTEDTEAFF. The DNA of the CDR3 is TGTGCCAGCAGGGGGACAGAGGACACTGAAGCTTTCTTT.

The chain has TRBV9 and TRBJ2-2; 10 bases align to TRBD2. V lost 2 bases and J lost 6; bases outside the gene matches: 7. CDR3 length equals 16 residues. Germline V gene sequence: CDR1 SGDLS, CDR2 YYNGEE. The chain's CDR3 is CASSVWASGSSGELFF. For the CDR3, the DNA is TGTGCCAGCAGCGTGTGGGCTAGCGGGAGTTCCGGGGAGCTGTTTTTT. Full variable domain (rest looked up from reference TRBV9 and TRBJ2-2): DSGVTQTPKHLITATGQRVTLRCSPRSGDLSVYWYQQSLDQGLQFLIQYYNGEERAKGNILERFSAQQFPDLHSELNLSSLELGDSALYFCASSVWASGSSGELFFGEGSRLTVL.

The table lists this clone with a count of one. The rearrangement joins TRBV5-1 to TRBJ2-7, with TRBD1 matching over 9 bases. The trim removed 0 bases at V and 3 bases at J, leaving 7 bases unmatched. The CDR3 contains 16 residues. The germline V gene has CDR1 SGHRS and CDR2 YFSETQ. The CDR3 protein is CASSLAGTGTGYEQYF. CDR3 DNA sequence: TGCGCCAGCAGCTTGGCCGGGACAGGGACGGGCTACGAGCAGTACTTC.

The V gene is TRBV5-1, the J gene TRBJ2-5; TRBD2 matches at 7 bases. CDR1 SGHRS and CDR2 YFSETQ come from the germline V gene. The CDR3 is 14 amino acids. The trim removed 7 bases at V and 4 bases at J, leaving 10 bases unmatched. The CDR3 DNA reads TGCGCCAGCTTTGGCGGGGGAAGGGGAGAGACCCAGTACTTC. This sequence encodes CASFGGGRGETQYF.

The V gene is TRBV30, the J gene TRBJ2-2, with D possibly matching TRBD1 (6 bases). From germline, CDR1 is GTSNPN and CDR2 SVGIG (reference sequence). The CDR3 consists of 15 residues. Trimming shortened V by 4 bases and J by 4 bases, and 16 bases separated the two germline ends. CDR3 DNA: TGTGCCTGGAAGCGGACAGTCACGGGCACCGGGGAGCTGTTTTTT. Translated: CAWKRTVTGTGELFF.

This clone was seen only once. This chain links TRBV30 with TRBJ2-5, with D possibly matching TRBD2 (6 bases). This CDR3 has 12 residues. The germline V and J ends were trimmed by 2 bases and 11 bases, with 15 bases remaining between them. The V gene's germline CDR1 is GTSNPN and CDR2 SVGIG (reference sequence). The CDR3 spells CAWSITSSEQYF. CDR3 coding DNA: TGTGCCTGGAGTATAACTAGCAGTGAGCAGTACTTC.

The chain is built from TRBV2 and TRBJ2-5; no firm D call. TRBJ2-7 explains the end of the DNA better; the J call may be wrong. The length of the CDR3 is 12 residues. Germline CDR1 and CDR2: SNHLY and FYNNEI. CDR3 protein: CATEPLSYEQYF. For the CDR3, the DNA is TGTGCCACCGAGCCCCTATCATACGAGCAGTACTTC.

In this sample, this clone turned up once. The V call is TRBV5-1, the J call TRBJ2-4, with D perhaps matching TRBD1 (6 bases). Per germline, CDR1 SGHRS and CDR2 YFSETQ. The CDR3 is 16 residues long. Trimming removed 3 bases from V and 1 base from J, with 14 bases in between. CDR3 in amino acids: CASSYRARDAKNIQYF. Written as DNA, the CDR3 is TGCGCCAGCAGCTACAGGGCTAGGGACGCCAAAAACATTCAGTACTTC.

This clone has just a few counts. The chain employs TRBV15 and TRBJ2-3; D is perhaps TRBD2 (5 bases). The CDR3 spans 14 residues. V gave up 1 base and J gave up 5 bases, with 10 bases separating them. Germline V lookup: CDR1 LNHNV, CDR2 YYDKDF (reference sequence). CDR3 nucleotides: TGTGCCACCAGCAGAGGCCAAGGGAGAGATACGCAGTATTTT. As protein: CATSRGQGRDTQYF. Using reference TRBV15 and TRBJ2-3 for the parts outside the CDR3, the full variable domain is DAMVIQNPRYQVTQFGKPVTLSCSQTLNHNVMYWYQQKSSQAPKLLFHYYDKDFNNEADTPDNFQSRRPNTSFCFLDIRSPGLGDTAMYLCATSRGQGRDTQYFGPGTRLTVL.

This clone has only one observation. V gene TRBV6-1 combines with J gene TRBJ2-5, with 7 bases identical to TRBD2. The CDR3 runs 12 residues. CDR1 MNHNS and CDR2 SASEGT come from the germline V gene. V lost 10 bases to trimming and J lost 0 bases; unmatched junction nucleotides: 2. The CDR3 region has the DNA TGTGCCACCGGGGGGTACCAAGAGACCCAGTACTTC. It yields the protein CATGGYQETQYF.

The genes are TRBV27 and TRBJ2-1; tentative D call: TRBD2 (6 bases). V was pared by 8 bases and J by 6 bases, with 8 bases between. CDR1 is MNHEY and CDR2 is SMNVEV in the germline V gene (reference sequence). The CDR3 contains 11 residues. The CDR3 bases are TGTGCCAGCCGGGACTTCAATGAGCAGTTCTTC. Translation: CASRDFNEQFF.

This chain joins TRBV6-1 and TRBJ1-2; unclear D gene. The CDR3 runs to 16 residues. Germline CDR1 and CDR2: MNHNS and SASEGT. V shed 4 bases and J shed 0 bases, with 15 bases lying between them. The DNA for the CDR3 is TGTGCCAGCAGTGGCCCCAGGCACCTTGCTAACTATGGCTACACCTTC. Its protein is CASSGPRHLANYGYTF.